Below, one T cell receptor (beta chain) is given with its context. This specimen belongs to a study of control samples from healthy donors and cancer patients. Assay used: immunoSEQ multiplex PCR; TCRdb lists only in-frame clones, some missing. Of about 150,000 clones in the sample, approximately 91% were seen once. Germline V gives CDR1 KGHSH, CDR2 LQKENI. The V end lost 3 bases, the J end lost 0 bases, and 11 bases lay between the germline ends. The CDR3 covers 15 residues. The clonotype was recovered from a man aged 25 to 45 in good health. Sample: blood. The rearrangement links TRBV18 to TRBJ1-2; TRBD1 might be the D (5 bases). The CDR3 sequence is CASSPGQGPNYGYTF. The CDR3 DNA reads as TGTGCCAGCTCACCCGGCCAGGGCCCTAACTATGGCTACACCTTC.